These T cell receptor beta chains were read from a single sample in a study of T cells in Graves' hyperthyroidism and ophthalmopathy. TCRdb re-called the multiplex PCR reads with MiXCR, one entry per CDR3 protein. The sample carries approximately 300,000 distinct CDR3 sequences, about 15% recorded once. Sequencing was done on a sample of blood. All receptors come from a woman aged 55 to 70 with Graves' ophthalmopathy. Each CDR3 is given with its conserved first and last residue. The D gene is left open where the match is weak. Clone size appears in some rows only: once, few, many, or a class for an expanded clone.

V: TRBV10-2; J: TRBJ2-5; size: many; D: .; CDR3: CASSEGYGATQYF; DNA: TGCGCCAGCAGTGAGGGGTACGGGGCGACCCAGTACTTC
V: TRBV4-3; J: TRBJ2-4; size: few; D: .; CDR3: CASSQGLAKNIQYF; DNA: TGCGCCAGCAGCCAAGGACTAGCCAAAAACATTCAGTACTTC
V: TRBV10-2; J: TRBJ2-1; size: few; D: TRBD2; CDR3: CASTLTSGADNEQFF; DNA: TGCGCCAGCACTTTAACTAGCGGGGCCGACAATGAGCAGTTCTTC
V: TRBV15; J: TRBJ1-1; size: many; D: .; CDR3: CATSRDPGTGHTEAFF; DNA: TGTGCCACCAGCAGAGATCCGGGCACAGGCCACACTGAAGCTTTCTTT
V: TRBV6-2/TRBV6-3; J: TRBJ1-1; size: many; D: .; CDR3: CASSLQGPDTEAFF; DNA: TGTGCCAGCAGTTTGCAGGGTCCTGACACTGAAGCTTTCTTT
V: TRBV7-2; J: TRBJ2-7; size: many; D: .; CDR3: CASSLGLGSYEQYF; DNA: TGCGCCAGCAGCTTGGGTCTAGGGTCCTACGAGCAGTACTTC
V: TRBV24-1; J: TRBJ2-1; size: few; D: .; CDR3: CATSDPGKYEQFF; DNA: TGTGCCACCAGTGATCCCGGGAAGTATGAGCAGTTCTTC
V: TRBV20-1; J: TRBJ1-5; size: many; D: TRBD1; CDR3: CSARATGGRQPQHF; DNA: TGCAGTGCTAGGGCTACAGGGGGTCGTCAGCCCCAGCATTTT
V: TRBV19; J: TRBJ1-5; size: few; D: .; CDR3: CASRPRAGGGNQPQHF; DNA: TGTGCCAGTAGGCCTCGAGCGGGCGGTGGCAATCAGCCCCAGCATTTT
V: TRBV27; J: TRBJ1-4; size: many; D: .; CDR3: CASSLQGYEKLFF; DNA: TGTGCCAGCAGTTTACAAGGGTATGAAAAACTGTTTTTT
V: TRBV25-1; J: TRBJ2-1; size: .; D: TRBD1; CDR3: CASSPRGRIGNEQFF; DNA: TGTGCCAGCAGTCCCAGGGGGCGCATAGGCAATGAGCAGTTCTTC